This is a list of T cell receptor beta chains from one sample in a study of blood T cell repertoires in COVID-19. Some clones are missing from TCRdb's copy, which holds only in-frame ones; the method was immunoSEQ multiplex PCR. The table lists about 400,000 clones, more than 80% of them singletons. The sequencing sample was made of peripheral blood. The origin of the receptors is a woman in her twenties or thirties with active or convalescent COVID-19. Both conserved end residues are part of each CDR3. A D gene is named only where the DNA matches it firmly. A row's size may be missing; if present it is once, few, many or a size class.

>.|TRBV28|TRBD1|TRBJ1-2
CASSLGRDSYGYTF
TGTGCCAGCAGTTTAGGGCGGGACAGCTATGGCTACACCTTC
>.|TRBV12-3/TRBV12-4|TRBD1|TRBJ1-2
CASSFTGGGYTF
TGTGCCAGCAGTTTTACAGGGGGTGGCTACACCTTC
>.|TRBV5-1|.|TRBJ2-3
CASSLVAGSTDTQYF
TGCGCCAGCAGCTTGGTAGCAGGGAGCACAGATACGCAGTATTTT
>once|TRBV28|TRBD2|TRBJ2-2
CASSYDPASGGVLGELFF
TGTGCCAGCAGTTACGACCCGGCGAGCGGGGGGGTTTTGGGGGAGCTGTTTTTT
>few|TRBV19|.|TRBJ1-1
CASTRRGGWTEAFF
TGTGCCAGTACCCGGCGGGGGGGCTGGACTGAAGCTTTCTTT
>.|TRBV6-5|.|TRBJ1-1
CASSYLSGRHTEAFF
TGTGCCAGCAGTTATCTCTCAGGGAGGCACACTGAAGCTTTCTTT
>.|TRBV2|.|TRBJ1-2
CASVRDYGYTF
TGTGCCAGCGTCCGAGACTATGGCTACACCTTC
>.|TRBV6-4|.|TRBJ1-1
CASSKFPGGNLDTEAFF
TGTGCCAGCAGTAAGTTCCCCGGGGGAAATTTGGACACTGAAGCTTTCTTT
>.|TRBV2|.|TRBJ2-1
CASRTVDEQFF
TGTGCCAGCAGGACAGTAGACGAGCAGTTCTTC
>.|TRBV5-1|.|TRBJ2-7
CASSLAAGTIYEQYF
TGCGCCAGCAGCTTGGCCGCGGGGACCATTTACGAGCAGTACTTC
>.|TRBV5-8|TRBD1|TRBJ1-5
CASSAGTGIWNQPQHF
TGTGCCAGCAGTGCTGGGACAGGAATATGGAATCAGCCCCAGCATTTT
>.|TRBV10-3|TRBD2|TRBJ2-1
CAISRTSGGNEQFF
TGTGCCATCAGTCGGACTAGCGGGGGTAATGAGCAGTTCTTC